This is a list of T cell receptor beta chains from one sample in a study of graft-versus-host responses after intestinal transplantation. Produced via immunoSEQ multiplex PCR; TCRdb's table is partial and in-frame only. The sample shows 40,000 or so clones, 93% of them seen only once. Sample: PBMCs, taken less than 750 days after intestinal transplantation. The receptors come from a human patient who received an intestinal transplant, so some T cells may come from the graft donor. The CDR3 runs from the conserved cysteine through the conserved F or W. A D gene is named only where the DNA matches it firmly. The size field is filled for only some rows; it gives once, few, many or a size class.

>NA|NA|TRBJ2-7|TRBV2
TGTGCCAGCACTCGGGGACCCTACGAGCAGTACTTC
CASTRGPYEQYF
>NA|NA|TRBJ2-5|TRBV6-5
TGTGCCAGCAGTTACTCAAGGGAGACCCAGTACTTC
CASSYSRETQYF
>NA|TRBD1|TRBJ2-5|TRBV2
TGTGCCAGCAGTTCCGGGACAGGGTCAGAGACCCAGTACTTC
CASSSGTGSETQYF
>NA|NA|TRBJ1-3|TRBV18
TGTGCCAGCTCATCGGGCAGAGAACTCTCTGGAAACACCATATATTTT
CASSSGRELSGNTIYF
>NA|NA|TRBJ2-5|TRBV11-2
TGTGCCAGCAGCCACCCTTACGGGGAGACCCAGTACTTC
CASSHPYGETQYF
>NA|NA|TRBJ2-1|TRBV4-1
TGCGCCAGCAGCCCCCACCCCAAGTGGAATGAGCAGTTCTTC
CASSPHPKWNEQFF
>NA|NA|TRBJ2-6|TRBV9
TGTGCCAGCAGCGGAGTATCCCGCGGCTCTGGGGCCAACGTCCTGACTTTC
CASSGVSRGSGANVLTF
>NA|NA|TRBJ1-2|TRBV6-5
TGTGCCAGCAGTTACCGGGGTCAGGACGGCTACACCTTC
CASSYRGQDGYTF
>NA|NA|TRBJ1-2|TRBV18
TGTGCCAGCTCGCACCCAGAGACCTATGGCTACACCTTC
CASSHPETYGYTF
>once|NA|TRBJ1-3|TRBV7-6
TGTGCCAGCAGCTTAGACAGAAACACCATATATTTT
CASSLDRNTIYF
>NA|TRBD1|TRBJ1-4|TRBV6-5
TGTGCCAGCAGCCCCCGGGACAGGGGAAATGAAAAACTGTTTTTT
CASSPRDRGNEKLFF
>NA|NA|TRBJ2-7|TRBV28
TGTGCCACAGACAGCTCCTACGAGCAGTACTTC
CATDSSYEQYF
>NA|NA|TRBJ1-5|TRBV2
TGTGCCAGCACAGTTCAAGGGGACAATCAGCCCCAGCATTTT
CASTVQGDNQPQHF
>NA|NA|TRBJ1-1|TRBV6-5
TGTGCCAGCAGTTCCGACAGTGAAGCTTTCTTT
CASSSDSEAFF
>NA|TRBD1|TRBJ2-1|TRBV6-1
TGTGCCAGCAGTTCTCAGGGGGTTCAGGGCTATGAGCAGTTCTTC
CASSSQGVQGYEQFF
>NA|NA|TRBJ2-3|TRBV2
TGTGCCAGCAGTGAAGCCCAGCGAGGGGCAACAGATACGCAGTATTTT
CASSEAQRGATDTQYF
>NA|NA|TRBJ1-1|TRBV28
TGTGCCAGCAGTCCCCCGGGTTACACTGAAGCTTTCTTT
CASSPPGYTEAFF
>NA|NA|TRBJ2-7|TRBV10-3
TGTGCCATCAGTGATCTCGTGGGCTACGAGCAGTACTTC
CAISDLVGYEQYF
>NA|TRBD1|TRBJ2-5|TRBV29-1
TGCAGCGCACAACAGGGGACAGAAGAGACCCAGTACTTC
CSAQQGTEETQYF
>NA|NA|TRBJ1-2|TRBV28
TGTGCCTCCCAGGTGGGGGACATGAATGTGGGCTACACCTTC
CASQVGDMNVGYTF
>NA|NA|TRBJ1-5|TRBV6-5
TGTGCCAGCAGTCCGGACAACGCCAATCAGCCCCAGCATTTT
CASSPDNANQPQHF
>NA|TRBD1|TRBJ1-5|TRBV12-5
TGTGCTAGTGGTTCGCAGGGGGCTAGGCAGCCCCAGCATTTT
CASGSQGARQPQHF
>NA|TRBD1|TRBJ1-3|TRBV9
TGTGCCAGCAGCCGGACAGGGGGCTCAGGAAACACCATATATTTT
CASSRTGGSGNTIYF
>NA|NA|TRBJ2-5|TRBV10-1
TGCGCCAGCAGGGATGACAACCAAGAGACCCAGTACTTC
CASRDDNQETQYF
>NA|TRBD1|TRBJ2-5|TRBV5-1
TGCGCCAGCAGGAAGGGGACAGGGTGGAACTTTGAGACCCAGTACTTC
CASRKGTGWNFETQYF
>NA|TRBD2|TRBJ2-3|TRBV27
TGTGCCAGCAGTTCCGGGACTAGCGGGAGGGCCCTCGGGACAGATACGCAGTATTTT
CASSSGTSGRALGTDTQYF
>NA|NA|TRBJ2-7|TRBV9
TGTGCCAGCAGCGTAGGTGGTGGGACCGCTACCTACGAGCAGTACTTC
CASSVGGGTATYEQYF
>NA|NA|TRBJ1-5|TRBV19
TGTGCCAGTAGTATCACCGATCATAGCAATCAGCCCCAGCATTTT
CASSITDHSNQPQHF
>NA|NA|TRBJ1-1|TRBV19
TGTGCCAGTAGTACTCCAGAGGGGGCTGAAGCTTTCTTT
CASSTPEGAEAFF
>NA|NA|TRBJ2-3|TRBV6-1
TGTGCCAGCAGTGAAGCTAGTTATGATACGCAGTATTTT
CASSEASYDTQYF
>NA|NA|TRBJ2-4|TRBV11-1
TGTGCCAGCAGTTCCCCGCGGGGGCAGGGTGTAGCCAAAAACATTCAGTACTTC
CASSSPRGQGVAKNIQYF
>NA|NA|TRBJ2-7|TRBV25-1
TGTGCCAGCTCACACTACGAGCAGTACTTC
CASSHYEQYF